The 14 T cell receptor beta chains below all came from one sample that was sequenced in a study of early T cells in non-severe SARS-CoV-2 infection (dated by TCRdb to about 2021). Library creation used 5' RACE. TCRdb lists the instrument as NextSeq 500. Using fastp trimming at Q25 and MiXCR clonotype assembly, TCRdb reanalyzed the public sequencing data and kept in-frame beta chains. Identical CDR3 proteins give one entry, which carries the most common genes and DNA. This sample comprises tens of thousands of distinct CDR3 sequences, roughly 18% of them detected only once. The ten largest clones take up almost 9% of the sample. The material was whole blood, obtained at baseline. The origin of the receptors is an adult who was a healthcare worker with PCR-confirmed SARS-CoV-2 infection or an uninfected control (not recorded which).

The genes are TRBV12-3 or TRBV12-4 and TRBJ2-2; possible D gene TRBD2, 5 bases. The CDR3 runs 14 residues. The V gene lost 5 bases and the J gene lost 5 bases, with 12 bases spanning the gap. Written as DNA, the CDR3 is TGTGCCAGCAGTGAGACTATCGGAACCGGGGAGCTGTTTTTT. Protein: CASSETIGTGELFF.

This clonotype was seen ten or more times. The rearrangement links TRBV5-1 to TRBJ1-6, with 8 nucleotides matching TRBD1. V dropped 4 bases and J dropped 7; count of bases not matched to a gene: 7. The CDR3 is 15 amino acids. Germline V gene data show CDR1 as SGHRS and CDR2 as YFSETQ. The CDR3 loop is CASSLAGGENSPLHF. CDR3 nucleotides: TGCGCCAGCAGCCTCGCAGGGGGCGAAAATTCACCCCTCCACTTT.

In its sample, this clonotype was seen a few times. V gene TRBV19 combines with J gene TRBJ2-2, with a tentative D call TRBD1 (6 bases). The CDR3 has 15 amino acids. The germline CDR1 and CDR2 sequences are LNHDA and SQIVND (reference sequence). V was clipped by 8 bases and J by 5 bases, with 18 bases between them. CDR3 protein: CASRLTGWGTGELFF. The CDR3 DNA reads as TGTGCCAGTCGTCTTACAGGGTGGGGAACCGGGGAGCTGTTTTTT. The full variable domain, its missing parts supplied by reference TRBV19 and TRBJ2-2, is DGGITQSPKYLFRKEGQNVTLSCEQNLNHDAMYWYRQDPGQGLRLIYYSQIVNDFQKGDIAEGYSVSREKKESFPLTVTSAQKNPTAFYLCASRLTGWGTGELFFGEGSRLTVL.

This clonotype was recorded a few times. DNA for the CDR3: TGTGCCAGCAGCTCCTTAAGGCAGGGACGGGGGACAGATACGCAGTATTTT. Translating it yields CASSSLRQGRGTDTQYF. The chain couples TRBV7-2 to TRBJ2-3; possibly TRBD2 for D (6 bases). With 4 bases removed from V and 3 bases from J, the gap between germline ends came to 20 bases. Germline CDR1 is SGHTA and CDR2 is FQGNSA. The CDR3 spans 17 residues. Full variable domain (rest looked up from reference TRBV7-2 and TRBJ2-3): GAGVSQSPSNKVTEKGKDVELRCDPISGHTALYWYRQSLGQGLEFLIYFQGNSAPDKSGLPSDRFSAERTGGSVSTLTIQRTQQEDSAVYLCASSSLRQGRGTDTQYFGPGTRLTVL.

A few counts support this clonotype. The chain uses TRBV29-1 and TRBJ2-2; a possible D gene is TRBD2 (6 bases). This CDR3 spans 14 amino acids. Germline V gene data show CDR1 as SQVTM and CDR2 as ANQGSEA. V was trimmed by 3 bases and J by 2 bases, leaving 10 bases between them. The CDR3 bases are TGCAGCGTTGATGGAGCGGGCAACACCGGGGAGCTGTTTTTT. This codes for CSVDGAGNTGELFF.

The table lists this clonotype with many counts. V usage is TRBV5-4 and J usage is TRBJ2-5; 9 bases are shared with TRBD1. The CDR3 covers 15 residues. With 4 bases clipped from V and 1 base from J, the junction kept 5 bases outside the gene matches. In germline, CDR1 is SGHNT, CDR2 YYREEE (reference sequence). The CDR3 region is CASSLTGGLQETQYF. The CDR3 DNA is TGTGCCAGCAGCCTAACAGGGGGCCTCCAAGAGACCCAGTACTTC.

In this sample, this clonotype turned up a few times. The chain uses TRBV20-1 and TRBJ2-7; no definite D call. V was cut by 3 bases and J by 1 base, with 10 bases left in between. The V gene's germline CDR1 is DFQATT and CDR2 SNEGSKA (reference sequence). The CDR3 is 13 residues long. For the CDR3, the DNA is TGCAGTGCTAGGACCGGACCTTCCTACGAGCAGTACTTC. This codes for CSARTGPSYEQYF.

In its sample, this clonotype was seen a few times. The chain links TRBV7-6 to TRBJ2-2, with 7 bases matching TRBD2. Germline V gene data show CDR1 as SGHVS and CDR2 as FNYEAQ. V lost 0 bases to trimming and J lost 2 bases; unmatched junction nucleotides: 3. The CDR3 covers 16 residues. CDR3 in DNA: TGTGCCAGCAGCTTAGCCGGGACTACTAACACCGGGGAGCTGTTTTTT. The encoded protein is CASSLAGTTNTGELFF.

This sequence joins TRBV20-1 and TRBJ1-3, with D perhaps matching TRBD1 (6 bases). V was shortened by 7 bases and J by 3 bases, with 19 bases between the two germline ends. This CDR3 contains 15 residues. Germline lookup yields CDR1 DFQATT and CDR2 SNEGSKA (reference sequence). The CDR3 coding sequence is TGCAGTGTCCTCCCGGGCAGGGGATTTGGAAACACCATATATTTT. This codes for CSVLPGRGFGNTIYF.

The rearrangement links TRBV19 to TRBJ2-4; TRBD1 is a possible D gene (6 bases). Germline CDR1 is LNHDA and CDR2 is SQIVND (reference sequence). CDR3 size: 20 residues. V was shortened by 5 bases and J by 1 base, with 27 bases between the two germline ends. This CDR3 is CASSVQGSYGTIPAKNIQYF. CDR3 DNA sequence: TGTGCCAGTAGTGTACAGGGTTCATATGGCACGATACCCGCCAAAAACATTCAGTACTTC.

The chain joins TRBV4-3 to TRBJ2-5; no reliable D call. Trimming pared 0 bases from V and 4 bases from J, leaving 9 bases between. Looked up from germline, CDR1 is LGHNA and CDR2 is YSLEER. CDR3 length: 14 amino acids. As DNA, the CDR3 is TGCGCCAGCAGCCAAGATCGAGGAGCAGAGACCCAGTACTTC. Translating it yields CASSQDRGAETQYF.

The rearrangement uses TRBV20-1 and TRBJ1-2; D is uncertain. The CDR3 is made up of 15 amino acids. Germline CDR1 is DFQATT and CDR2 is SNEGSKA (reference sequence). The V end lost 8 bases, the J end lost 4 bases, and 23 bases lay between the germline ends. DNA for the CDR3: TGCAGTCTCCAAGCCGCGCGGCGGATGAGCTATGGCTACACCTTC. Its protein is CSLQAARRMSYGYTF.

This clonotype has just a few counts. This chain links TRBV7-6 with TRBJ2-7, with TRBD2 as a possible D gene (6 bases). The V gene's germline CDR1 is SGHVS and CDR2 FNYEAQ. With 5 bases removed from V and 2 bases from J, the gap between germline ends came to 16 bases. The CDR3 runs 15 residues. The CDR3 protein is CASSLRGGIAYEQYF. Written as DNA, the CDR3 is TGTGCCAGCAGCCTCAGAGGCGGGATTGCCTACGAGCAGTACTTC.

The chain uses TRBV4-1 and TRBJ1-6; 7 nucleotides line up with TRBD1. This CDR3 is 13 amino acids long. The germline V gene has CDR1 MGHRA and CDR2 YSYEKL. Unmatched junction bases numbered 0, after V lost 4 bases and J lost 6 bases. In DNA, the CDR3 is TGCGCCAGCAGCCGGGACAGTAATTCACCCCTCCACTTT. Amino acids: CASSRDSNSPLHF.